Listed below are T cell receptor beta chains from one sample, sequenced in a study of blood T cell repertoires in COVID-19. Libraries were prepared by immunoSEQ multiplex PCR; TCRdb keeps only in-frame clonotypes and omits some of them. The sample carries about 400,000 clones, roughly 90% recorded once. Sequenced input: PBMCs or T cells enriched from blood (not recorded which). The origin of the receptors is a woman in her 30s with acute COVID-19. The CDR3 runs from the conserved cysteine through the conserved F or W. The order of the fields is D gene, V gene, J gene, clone size, CDR3 protein, CDR3 DNA. D genes are given only for firm matches. Rows give clone size only sometimes, using once, few, many, or a class for an expanded clone.

d_call: NA
v_call: TRBV29-1
j_call: TRBJ1-2
clone_size: NA
cdr3_aa: CSVEEGAPYGYTF
cdr3_nt: TGCAGCGTTGAAGAGGGGGCCCCCTATGGCTACACCTTC

d_call: TRBD1
v_call: TRBV27
j_call: TRBJ1-6
clone_size: NA
cdr3_aa: CATKTGAGNSPLHF
cdr3_nt: TGTGCCACCAAAACAGGGGCAGGTAATTCACCCCTCCACTTT

d_call: NA
v_call: TRBV5-1
j_call: TRBJ2-1
clone_size: NA
cdr3_aa: CASSLGPLSPYNEQFF
cdr3_nt: TGCGCCAGCAGCTTGGGGCCCTTATCACCCTACAATGAGCAGTTCTTC

d_call: NA
v_call: TRBV10-3
j_call: TRBJ1-1
clone_size: few
cdr3_aa: CAIKEGGGGTEAFF
cdr3_nt: TGTGCCATCAAGGAGGGTGGAGGAGGCACTGAAGCTTTCTTT

d_call: NA
v_call: TRBV9
j_call: TRBJ2-1
clone_size: NA
cdr3_aa: CASGAGAYNEQFF
cdr3_nt: TGTGCCAGCGGGGCAGGGGCCTACAATGAGCAGTTCTTC

d_call: TRBD1
v_call: TRBV30
j_call: TRBJ2-7
clone_size: NA
cdr3_aa: CAWSVLRDRGYEQYF
cdr3_nt: TGTGCCTGGAGTGTACTGAGGGACAGGGGCTACGAGCAGTACTTC

d_call: NA
v_call: TRBV28
j_call: TRBJ1-2
clone_size: NA
cdr3_aa: CASSLGQGYYGYTF
cdr3_nt: TGTGCCAGCAGTTTAGGGCAGGGATACTATGGCTACACCTTC

d_call: TRBD1
v_call: TRBV10-1
j_call: TRBJ2-2
clone_size: NA
cdr3_aa: CASSDRTGQGELFF
cdr3_nt: TGCGCCAGCAGTGATCGGACAGGGCAGGGGGAGCTGTTTTTT

d_call: TRBD1
v_call: TRBV24-1
j_call: TRBJ2-1
clone_size: NA
cdr3_aa: CATSDLGTGDHEQFF
cdr3_nt: TGTGCCACCAGTGATTTAGGGACAGGGGATCACGAGCAGTTCTTC

d_call: TRBD1
v_call: TRBV9
j_call: TRBJ1-1
clone_size: NA
cdr3_aa: CASSPATGVVLEAFF
cdr3_nt: TGTGCCAGCAGCCCAGCGACAGGGGTAGTTTTAGAAGCTTTCTTT

d_call: TRBD2
v_call: TRBV29-1
j_call: TRBJ2-3
clone_size: NA
cdr3_aa: CSVFRPAGASTDTQYF
cdr3_nt: TGCAGCGTTTTCCGTCCAGCGGGGGCTAGCACAGATACGCAGTATTTT

d_call: NA
v_call: TRBV7-9
j_call: TRBJ2-5
clone_size: NA
cdr3_aa: CASSRAPSQETQYF
cdr3_nt: TGTGCCAGCAGCCGAGCACCGTCCCAAGAGACCCAGTACTTC

d_call: NA
v_call: TRBV18
j_call: TRBJ1-4
clone_size: NA
cdr3_aa: CASSPLATNEKLFF
cdr3_nt: TGTGCCAGCTCACCTTTAGCAACTAATGAAAAACTGTTTTTT

d_call: TRBD1
v_call: TRBV28
j_call: TRBJ2-6
clone_size: NA
cdr3_aa: CASSRPAGGLGANVLTF
cdr3_nt: TGTGCCAGCAGTCGTCCGGCAGGGGGTTTAGGGGCCAACGTCCTGACTTTC

d_call: NA
v_call: TRBV18
j_call: TRBJ1-2
clone_size: NA
cdr3_aa: CASSPRGNTNYGYTF
cdr3_nt: TGTGCCAGCTCCCCCCGCGGGAATACTAACTATGGCTACACCTTC

d_call: TRBD1
v_call: TRBV29-1
j_call: TRBJ2-1
clone_size: NA
cdr3_aa: CSVSGTASYNEQFF
cdr3_nt: TGCAGCGTTTCCGGGACAGCCTCCTACAATGAGCAGTTCTTC